Below are 17 T cell receptor beta chains sequenced from a single sample in a study of cytotoxic CD8 clonotypes in ibrutinib-treated CLL listed by TCRdb under 2021. Preparation of the library involved the immunoSEQ multiplex PCR assay. TCRdb obtained this table from immuneACCESS and retained in-frame rearrangements with V and J assigned. These tables miss some clones; where compared with another copy, unresolved V genes account for less than half of the shortfall, and the remainder is unexplained. The sample has 150,000 to 200,000 clones on record, approximately 72% of them singletons. The ten largest make up 13% of the sample. The time point label on this specimen signifies: approximately 25 months on ibrutinib. The source material was PBMCs, sampled after 24 months of ibrutinib treatment. The receptor set was obtained from a human donor with chronic lymphocytic leukemia.

This clone showed up just a few times. V and J are TRBV7-2 and TRBJ1-2; possibly TRBD1 for D (5 bases). The length of the CDR3 is 12 residues. Germline CDR1 SGHTA, CDR2 FQGNSA. V gave up 5 bases and J gave up 6 bases, with 10 bases separating them. Written as DNA, the CDR3 is TGTGCCAGCAGCCCCAGGGACCATGGCTACACCTTC. Residues: CASSPRDHGYTF.

The rearrangement uses TRBV15 and TRBJ2-7; tentatively, D is TRBD2 (5 bases). Between the trimmed V and J ends, which lost 5 bases and 1 base, there was a span of 12 bases. Germline CDR1 LNHNV, CDR2 YYDKDF (reference sequence). CDR3 length equals 14 residues. The CDR3 loop reads CATSPRWRSYEQYF. The CDR3 DNA follows: TGTGCCACCAGCCCGCGATGGAGGTCCTACGAGCAGTACTTC.

The CDR3 sequence is CASSSGRDRQQETQYF. CDR3 DNA sequence: TGTGCCAGCAGCTCCGGCCGAGACAGACAACAGGAGACCCAGTACTTC. The V and J genes are TRBV5-4 and TRBJ2-5, with D perhaps matching TRBD1 (5 bases). This CDR3 is 16 amino acids long. Germline V gives CDR1 SGHNT, CDR2 YYREEE (reference sequence). The V end lost 3 bases, the J end lost 5 bases, and 20 bases lay between the germline ends.

The genes are TRBV19 and TRBJ1-2, with 7 bases matching TRBD1. With V trimmed by 4 bases and J by 1 base, 12 bases remained unmatched. The CDR3 has 17 amino acids. The germline gives CDR1 LNHDA, CDR2 SQIVND (reference sequence). CDR3 loop: CASSRGYRDRNNYGYTF. In DNA, the CDR3 is TGTGCCAGTAGTAGGGGATACCGGGACAGAAATAACTATGGCTACACCTTC.

This clone appeared once. This chain connects TRBV4-3 to TRBJ1-3, with a weak D call TRBD1 (6 bases). Germline CDR1 and CDR2: LGHNA and YSLEER. V was clipped by 4 bases and J by 0 bases, with 10 bases between them. CDR3 length: 15 residues. CDR3 sequence (DNA): TGCGCCAGCAGCCGACAGGTCTCCTCTGGAAACACCATATATTTT. Translating it yields CASSRQVSSGNTIYF.

This chain links TRBV9 with TRBJ1-2, with 7 bases lining up with TRBD1. CDR1 SGDLS and CDR2 YYNGEE come from the germline V gene. There are 15 residues in the CDR3. Trimming took 0 bases from V and 2 from J; bases not matched to a gene: 4. CDR3 loop: CASSVGGTENYGYTF. The CDR3 nucleotides read TGTGCCAGCAGCGTAGGCGGGACAGAGAACTATGGCTACACCTTC.

The chain combines TRBV28 with TRBJ2-7, with 9 bases identical to TRBD1. The ends lost 6 bases at V and 0 bases at J; junction bases unmatched: 9. Germline loops: CDR1 MDHEN, CDR2 SYDVKM. This CDR3 spans 16 amino acids. CDR3 region: CASSEQPGQGSYEQYF. DNA for the CDR3: TGTGCCAGCAGCGAACAACCGGGACAGGGCTCCTACGAGCAGTACTTC.

The chain links TRBV5-4 to TRBJ1-2, with 7 bases matching TRBD1. The V gene's germline CDR1 is SGHNT and CDR2 YYREEE (reference sequence). J was trimmed by 4 bases and V by 4 bases; bases with no gene match: 10. CDR3 length: 15 amino acids. CDR3 coding DNA: TGTGCCAGCAGCACAGGGGACGGATCCGCCTATGGCTACACCTTC. Encoded protein: CASSTGDGSAYGYTF.

V is TRBV15 and J is TRBJ1-1, with D possibly matching TRBD1 (5 bases). CDR1 is LNHNV, CDR2 YYDKDF, per germline (reference sequence). This CDR3 region has 14 residues. Trimming stripped 0 bases from V and 7 bases from J, with 12 bases between. CDR3 DNA sequence: TGTGCCACCAGCAGAGATAATAGACAGAGTGAAGCTTTCTTT. This codes for CATSRDNRQSEAFF.

The chain is built from TRBV29-1 and TRBJ2-3, with 8 bases matching TRBD2. The CDR3 loop spans 16 amino acids. Looked up from germline, CDR1 is SQVTM and CDR2 is ANQGSEA. The V segment lost 6 bases and the J segment 0 bases; nucleotides outside the gene matches: 11. CDR3 bases: TGCAGCGTGGGATCGGGACTAGTGAAGAGCACAGATACGCAGTATTTT. It yields the protein CSVGSGLVKSTDTQYF.

This clone was picked up a small number of times. The gene calls are TRBV27 and TRBJ1-1; D is ambiguous. Germline CDR1 reads MNHEY; CDR2 reads SMNVEV (reference sequence). CDR3 size: 14 residues. V gave up 2 bases and J gave up 5 bases, with 12 bases separating them. Written as DNA, the CDR3 is TGTGCCAGCAGTTTAGGGTATTCCGGGACTGAAGCTTTCTTT. This encodes CASSLGYSGTEAFF.

The gene calls are TRBV4-1 and TRBJ2-1; 7 bases align to TRBD2. J gave up 4 bases and V 4 bases, and 10 bases lay outside the gene matches. Germline V lookup: CDR1 MGHRA, CDR2 YSYEKL. This CDR3 has 16 amino acids. For the CDR3, the DNA is TGCGCCAGCAGCCGGCGAGGGGAGCGGGGTTACAATGAGCAGTTCTTC. Its translation: CASSRRGERGYNEQFF.

Only one count was recorded for this clone. This rearrangement joins TRBV7-9 to TRBJ2-6; 7 bases are shared with TRBD1. The trim removed 4 bases at V and 4 bases at J, leaving 10 bases unmatched. The CDR3 covers 17 residues. Germline loops: CDR1 SEHNR, CDR2 FQNEAQ (reference sequence). As DNA, the CDR3 is TGTGCCAGCAGCTCCCGACAGGGCATAAGCGGGGCCAACGTCCTGACTTTC. Its protein product is CASSSRQGISGANVLTF.

This clone showed up just a few times. This chain links TRBV7-2 with TRBJ2-7; perhaps TRBD2 as D (6 bases). Trimming shortened V by 5 bases and J by 0 bases, and 17 bases separated the two germline ends. The CDR3 is 16 residues long. Per the germline V gene, CDR1 is SGHTA and CDR2 is FQGNSA. DNA for the CDR3: TGTGCCAGCAGCGAGGGTGGCCAGCGGGCCTCCTACGAGCAGTACTTC. Its protein is CASSEGGQRASYEQYF.

In this sample, this clone turned up once. The chain combines TRBV19 with TRBJ2-3, with TRBD2 matching 15 bases. This CDR3 comprises 18 residues. Per germline, CDR1 LNHDA and CDR2 SQIVND (reference sequence). V gave up 5 bases and J gave up 2 bases; unmatched junction bases: 8. The CDR3 sequence: CASSRRTSGRVFTDTQYF. As DNA, the CDR3 is TGTGCCAGTAGTCGTAGGACTAGCGGGAGGGTTTTCACAGATACGCAGTATTTT.

This chain connects TRBV28 to TRBJ2-1; TRBD2 agrees at 7 bases. Germline assignment: CDR1 MDHEN and CDR2 SYDVKM. The length of the CDR3 is 15 residues. J lost 0 bases, V lost 5 bases, and 4 bases had no gene match. CDR3 protein: CASSPSGRSYNEQFF. As DNA, the CDR3 is TGTGCCAGCAGTCCTAGCGGACGCTCCTACAATGAGCAGTTCTTC.

V and J are TRBV6-5 and TRBJ2-5, with D perhaps TRBD1 (6 bases). V lost 2 bases, J lost 2 bases, and 9 bases lay in between. This CDR3 comprises 14 residues. Germline V lookup: CDR1 MNHEY, CDR2 SVGAGI. CDR3 sequence: CASSYTGQQETQYF. The CDR3, as DNA: TGTGCCAGCAGTTACACAGGACAGCAAGAGACCCAGTACTTC.